This T cell receptor beta chain appears in the sequencing data of a study of cytomegalovirus exposure and HLA in healthy donors. About the research overall: Clustering assigned around 77% of the roughly 370 genotyped donors to the Caucasian-associated ancestry cluster.

Comment on this clone: As yet, its antigen is unknown.

The PCR used 60 Vbeta and 13 Jbeta primers. Sequencing used immunoSEQ multiplex PCR; TCRdb keeps in-frame clones, though not all of them. The table shows under 250,000 clones, with over 70% occurring only once. V was clipped by 5 bases and J by 7 bases, with 23 bases between them. There are 16 residues in the CDR3. Germline lookup yields CDR1 SGHVS and CDR2 FQNEAQ. Study-wide results and limits: Both high specificity and high sensitivity reportedly marked the classifier's diagnosis of cytomegalovirus status. Apart from CMV serostatus, no immune exposure information was available.

V and J are TRBV7-8 and TRBJ1-2, with D possibly TRBD1 on 6 matching bases. Material: PBMCs. This receptor was identified in a boy younger than 10 in good health and CMV-seronegative. The CDR3 sequence is CASSQGRSGPPAGYTF. CDR3 nucleotides: TGTGCCAGCAGCCAGGGGCGAAGTGGCCCCCCGGCTGGCTACACCTTC.